A selection of T cell receptor beta chains follows, all from one sample in a study of T-cell reconstitution after alpha-beta-depleted transplantation in children. MiXCR was run by TCRdb on the PCR reads, yielding one entry per CDR3 protein. The sample includes about 78,000 distinct CDR3 sequences, 13% to 15% seen only once; the top ten take 25% to 35%. Sequenced here: PBMCs, mostly from graft donor cells, sampled 180 days after TCRalphabeta/CD19-depleted stem cell transplant. These TCRs come from a male patient aged 2 to 9 who had a stem cell transplant for acute lymphoblastic leukemia, so the T cells may come from the graft donor. Each CDR3 is given with its conserved first and last residue. The D gene is left open where the match is weak. The size field is filled for only some rows; it gives once, few, many or a size class.

clone_size j_call v_call d_call cdr3_nt cdr3_aa
many TRBJ1-6 TRBV5-6 NA TGTGCCACTGGTAGGGGCACCTATAATTCACCCCTCCACTTT CATGRGTYNSPLHF
NA TRBJ2-2 TRBV13 NA TGTGCCAGCAGCTTAGAGACGGGGGAGCTGTTTTTT CASSLETGELFF
few TRBJ2-7 TRBV20-1 TRBD2 TGCAGTGCTAGAGATCCTACTAGCGCCACCTACGAGCAGTACTTC CSARDPTSATYEQYF
NA TRBJ1-5 TRBV20-1 NA TGCAGTGCTAGCCGAACCACCAGGATTTTGAGTCAGCCCCAGCATTTT CSASRTTRILSQPQHF
NA TRBJ2-7 TRBV27 TRBD1 TGTGCCAGCAGCACTCCGGGACAGGGGGCGTACGAGCAGTACTTC CASSTPGQGAYEQYF
few TRBJ2-3 TRBV10-3 TRBD2 TGTGCCATCAGTGAGCCTCGGGGTCTAGCGGAACCAGATACGCAGTATTTT CAISEPRGLAEPDTQYF
many TRBJ1-2 TRBV7-6 NA TGTGCCAGCAGCCGCCTACAGGAGAACTATGGCTACACCTTC CASSRLQENYGYTF
few TRBJ2-7 TRBV12-3/TRBV12-4 NA TGTGCCAGCAGCCCCCCCCGGCCCGAGGACTACGAGCAGTACTTC CASSPPRPEDYEQYF
many TRBJ2-7 TRBV7-8 TRBD1 TGTGCCAGCAGCGCCGGACAGGGTACAAGCTCCTACGAGCAGTACTTC CASSAGQGTSSYEQYF
NA TRBJ2-7 TRBV12-3/TRBV12-4 NA TGTGCCAGCAGCCAGACGGGCGAGCAGTACTTC CASSQTGEQYF
NA TRBJ2-1 TRBV4-2 NA TGTGCCAGCAGCCAAGGCGGGAAGGGAGCCTACAATGAGCAGTTCTTC CASSQGGKGAYNEQFF
NA TRBJ1-1 TRBV15 NA TGTGCCTCTAGGCGGGAGAACACTGAAGCTTTCTTT CASRRENTEAFF
many TRBJ2-3 TRBV9 TRBD2 TGTGCCAGCAGCGTAGGACTAGCAGCGTACACAGATACGCAGTATTTT CASSVGLAAYTDTQYF
NA TRBJ2-7 TRBV6-2/TRBV6-3 NA TGTGCCAGCGTCGGTAGACAATTCTACGAGCAGTACTTC CASVGRQFYEQYF
NA TRBJ2-1 TRBV7-3 NA TGTGCCAGCAGCTTACGGGGGGCACCAGGAAAGCAGTTCTTC CASSLRGAPGKQFF
many TRBJ2-7 TRBV30 NA TGTGCCTGGAGTGTAGGGGTCATCGCCCTTTACGAGCAGTACTTC CAWSVGVIALYEQYF
few TRBJ2-2 TRBV15 NA TGTGCCACCAGCAGAGGGGTAGTCTGGCGTACCCCGGACACCGGGGAGCTGTTTTTT CATSRGVVWRTPDTGELFF
many TRBJ1-3 TRBV11-2 TRBD1 TGTGCCAGCAGCCCTTACCGGGACAGGAAAGTTTGGGTCCTAAACACCATATATTTT CASSPYRDRKVWVLNTIYF
few TRBJ1-1 TRBV7-2 TRBD1 TGTGCCAGCAGCCCCCCGGACAGGATCCGCACTGAAGCTTTCTTT CASSPPDRIRTEAFF
many TRBJ1-5 TRBV20-1 NA TGCAGTGCTAGAGATCGAGGAGGCCACTATCAGCCCCAGCATTTT CSARDRGGHYQPQHF
many TRBJ1-5 TRBV10-3 NA TGTGCCACCCAAGGGATGGGTCAGCCCCAGCATTTT CATQGMGQPQHF
NA TRBJ2-2 TRBV9 NA TGTGCCAGCAGCGTTGGGGGGCGCGGAACCGGGGAGCTGTTTTTT CASSVGGRGTGELFF
NA TRBJ2-5 TRBV5-1 NA TGCGCCAGCAGCTTCTACACAGGACCACAAGAGACCCAGTACTTC CASSFYTGPQETQYF
few TRBJ2-7 TRBV7-7 TRBD2 TGTGCCAGCAGCTCCTCCCGCCGGGTTGGGGGAGAAAGCGGGGGGGCTGGGCAGTACTTC CASSSSRRVGGESGGAGQYF
few TRBJ1-5 TRBV12-3/TRBV12-4 NA TGTGCCAGCAGTTCTCTCAGGGGAACTCAGCCCCAGCATTTT CASSSLRGTQPQHF
NA TRBJ1-3 TRBV6-1 NA TGTGCCAGCAGTGGCCAGGGACGAAACACCATATATTTT CASSGQGRNTIYF
NA TRBJ2-5 TRBV7-7 NA TGTGCTAGCAGCTTCGGACAGCAGGAAGAGACCCAGTACTTC CASSFGQQEETQYF
many TRBJ2-5 TRBV12-3/TRBV12-4 NA TGTGCCAGCAGTTTAGGGCTACTTAACCCTAGCGAGACCCAGTACTTC CASSLGLLNPSETQYF
few TRBJ1-3 TRBV7-2 NA TGTGCCAGCAGCTTAAACAGGGTTGGAAACACCATATATTTT CASSLNRVGNTIYF
few TRBJ2-5 TRBV2 TRBD2 TGTGCCAGCAGCGATCTAGCGGGGGGGCCGCTCGAGACCCAGTACTTC CASSDLAGGPLETQYF
many TRBJ2-7 TRBV6-5 NA TGTGCCAGCAGTTACTGGAAACAGGGATCCGAGCAGTACTTC CASSYWKQGSEQYF